This T cell receptor (beta chain) was captured in a study of blood T cell repertoires in COVID-19. Germline-derived CDR1 and CDR2 are MDHEN and SYDVKM. The CDR3 consists of 14 residues. V was pared by 5 bases and J by 8 bases, with 15 bases between. This clone was observed a handful of times. Using immunoSEQ multiplex PCR, the repertoire was profiled, and TCRdb retains in-frame clones only, with some absent. The profile shows a few hundred thousand clones, around four fifths of them singletons. Material: peripheral blood. The chain is built from TRBV28 and TRBJ1-4; D remains unclear. The sequence derives from an older woman with COVID-19, enrolled during active disease. The CDR3 DNA reads as TGTGCCAGCAGTCTGTTGACCATGCGGGAAAAACTGTTTTTT. Translating gives CASSLLTMREKLFF.